A single sample is the source of the 32 T cell receptor beta chains below, sequenced in a study of CD8+CD57+ T cells in acquired aplastic anemia. Profiling that covered TCR beta VDJ and CDR3 relied on genomic DNA as its template. TCRdb fed the reads into MiXCR, producing one record per CDR3 protein. Of 150,000 to 200,000 distinct CDR3 sequences listed, 64% are singletons. Sequencing used sorted CD4+, CD8+, or CD8+CD57+ T cells (not recorded which) from PBMCs. The receptors stem from a human donor with severe aplastic anemia or a healthy control (not recorded which).

Comment on this clonotype: One end of the junction is discordant with germline, which a read error may explain. This chain uses TRBV7-9 with TRBJ2-7; D is possibly TRBD1 (6 bases). Germline lookup yields CDR1 SEHNR and CDR2 FQNEAQ (reference sequence). The CDR3 spans 15 residues. The CDR3 DNA reads TGCGCCAGCAGCCAAGATTCGCAGGGGTCCTACGAGCAGTACTTC. This encodes CASSQDSQGSYEQYF.

The chain has TRBV10-3 and TRBJ2-5; 8 positions match TRBD1. Germline CDR1 ENHRY, CDR2 SYGVKD. This CDR3 has 15 amino acids. V lost 2 bases and J lost 4; bases outside the gene matches: 6. CDR3 sequence reads: CAISEAGGRGETQYF. The CDR3, as DNA: TGTGCCATCAGTGAGGCAGGGGGCAGGGGAGAGACCCAGTACTTC.

The rearrangement joins TRBV9 to TRBJ2-7; tentatively, D is TRBD1 (5 bases). Trimming removed 0 bases from V and 4 bases from J, with 11 bases in between. CDR3 size: 14 residues. Germline loops: CDR1 SGDLS, CDR2 YYNGEE. The DNA of the CDR3 is TGTGCCAGCAGCGTAGGACAAAGGGGATACGAGCAGTACTTC. It encodes CASSVGQRGYEQYF.

V and J are TRBV20-1 and TRBJ1-1; 7 nucleotides agree with TRBD1. This CDR3 has 13 amino acids. In germline, CDR1 is DFQATT, CDR2 SNEGSKA (reference sequence). With V trimmed by 6 bases and J by 5 bases, 9 bases remained unmatched. CDR3 in amino acids: CSAANRGGTEAFF. CDR3 nucleotide sequence: TGCAGTGCAGCCAACAGGGGAGGAACTGAAGCTTTCTTT.

The chain combines TRBV5-1 with TRBJ2-5, with 16 nucleotides matching TRBD2. V trimming: 3 bases; J trimming: 4 bases; junction bases outside the gene matches: 6. Germline CDR1 SGHRS, CDR2 YFSETQ. CDR3 length equals 17 residues. The CDR3 sequence: CASSSGLAGGIGETQYF. The CDR3 DNA is TGCGCCAGCAGCTCGGGACTAGCGGGAGGGATCGGAGAGACCCAGTACTTC.

A single count supports this clonotype. J is TRBJ1-1 and V is TRBV7-3, with a possible D match to TRBD1 (5 bases). The V gene lost 7 bases and the J gene lost 5 bases, with 32 bases spanning the gap. CDR3 length: 19 residues. Germline loops: CDR1 SGHTA, CDR2 FQGTGA. In nucleotides, the CDR3 is TGTGCCAGCACCCCCGTCGGGACTGACCGGGGGGACGGGTCGACTGAAGCTTTCTTT. This translates into CASTPVGTDRGDGSTEAFF.

J is TRBJ2-7 and V is TRBV20-1, with TRBD1 identical over 7 bases. Germline V lookup: CDR1 DFQATT, CDR2 SNEGSKA (reference sequence). This CDR3 has 13 residues. The CDR3 sequence: CSVKRQGRIEQYF. In nucleotides, the CDR3 is TGCAGCGTTAAACGACAGGGCCGGATCGAGCAGTACTTC.

The gene calls are TRBV7-2 and TRBJ2-7; 7 bases fit TRBD1. Unmatched junction bases numbered 11, after V lost 5 bases and J lost 4 bases. The CDR3 consists of 15 residues. CDR1 is SGHTA, CDR2 FQGNSA, per germline. The CDR3 region is CASSLWTGSGYEQYF. CDR3 sequence (DNA): TGTGCCAGCAGCCTATGGACAGGCTCGGGGTACGAGCAGTACTTC. The variable domain in full, completed from reference TRBV7-2 and TRBJ2-7, reads GAGVSQSPSNKVTEKGKDVELRCDPISGHTALYWYRQSLGQGLEFLIYFQGNSAPDKSGLPSDRFSAERTGGSVSTLTIQRTQQEDSAVYLCASSLWTGSGYEQYFGPGTRLTVT.

The chain carries TRBV7-2 and TRBJ1-6; D possibly corresponds to TRBD1 (5 bases). Per the germline V gene, CDR1 is SGHTA and CDR2 is FQGNSA. Trimming removed 3 bases at V and 5 bases at J, with 17 bases between. The CDR3 runs 17 residues. For the CDR3, the DNA is TGTGCCAGCAGCTTGGACTCACAGGAGGCAAATAATTCACCCCTCCACTTT. It translates to CASSLDSQEANNSPLHF.

The chain's CDR3 is CASSFSTEAFF. The CDR3 nucleotides read TGTGCCAGCAGTTTTAGCACTGAAGCTTTCTTT. This chain uses TRBV12-3 or TRBV12-4 with TRBJ1-1; D ambiguous. The CDR3 sequence is 11 residues long. V was cut by 3 bases and J by 4 bases, with 3 bases left in between.

This chain joins TRBV7-6 and TRBJ2-7; D is undetermined. Trimming took off 0 bases at V and 6 bases at J, with 12 bases between the two ends. Per germline, CDR1 SGHVS and CDR2 FNYEAQ. The length of the CDR3 is 14 residues. The CDR3 region has the DNA TGTGCCAGCAGCTTAGCAGGACCTCGTAGCGAGCAGTACTTC. It encodes CASSLAGPRSEQYF.

The J gene is TRBJ2-5, the V gene TRBV24-1; TRBD1 matches 7 bases. From germline, CDR1 is KGHDR and CDR2 SFDVKD. The CDR3 runs 14 residues. J gave up 5 bases and V 8 bases, and 10 bases lay outside the gene matches. The CDR3: CATTDDRAGETQYF. The CDR3 DNA sequence: TGTGCCACCACCGATGACAGGGCAGGGGAGACCCAGTACTTC.

This clonotype was detected only once. DNA of the CDR3: TGCAGCGGCGTGACTAGCGGGGCTGGTAATGAGCAGTTCTTC. It codes for CSGVTSGAGNEQFF. The chain links TRBV29-1 to TRBJ2-1; 11 nucleotides match TRBD2. Germline CDR1 SQVTM, CDR2 ANQGSEA. J lost 7 bases, V lost 7 bases, and 9 bases had no gene match. The CDR3 loop spans 14 amino acids.

The CDR3 reads CSARGRVIQETQYF. The DNA for the CDR3 is TGCAGTGCTAGGGGCAGGGTGATCCAAGAGACCCAGTACTTC. V is TRBV20-1 and J is TRBJ2-5, with D possibly matching TRBD1 (5 bases). Germline V gives CDR1 DFQATT, CDR2 SNEGSKA (reference sequence). The CDR3 covers 14 residues. The V gene lost 3 bases and the J gene lost 1 base, with 12 bases spanning the gap.

This clonotype was seen ten or more times. This chain links TRBV19 with TRBJ2-7; a weak D match, TRBD2 (5 bases). This CDR3 region has 14 residues. Germline values: CDR1 LNHDA, CDR2 SQIVND (reference sequence). Trimming cost V 3 bases and J 2 bases, with 11 bases left between them. CDR3 amino acids: CASSISDTTYEQYF. In DNA, the CDR3 is TGTGCCAGTAGTATTAGCGACACGACCTACGAGCAGTACTTC.

This clonotype was observed at least ten times. V is TRBV6-1 and J is TRBJ1-1; D gene unclear. This CDR3 has 16 amino acids. Trimming took 1 base from V and 5 from J, leaving 17 bases between them. CDR1 and CDR2 from the germline V gene are MNHNS and SASEGT. This CDR3 is CASSEGIGSGRTEAFF. The DNA for the CDR3 is TGTGCCAGCAGTGAAGGGATTGGGAGCGGACGGACTGAAGCTTTCTTT.

The chain uses TRBV5-1 and TRBJ1-6; D is unclear. This CDR3 is 13 amino acids long. The germline V gene encodes CDR1 SGHRS and CDR2 YFSETQ. V lost 2 bases to trimming and J lost 3 bases, with 3 bases between them. Here the CDR3 reads CASSLNYNSPLHF. The CDR3 DNA is TGCGCCAGCAGCTTAAACTATAATTCACCCCTCCACTTT.

Ten or more counts support this clonotype. CDR3 nucleotide sequence: TGTGCCAGCAGCTCCGTAGATGGGACCCAGTACTTC. It codes for CASSSVDGTQYF. V and J are TRBV11-3 and TRBJ2-5; D call uncertain. Between the trimmed V and J ends, which lost 4 bases and 7 bases, there was a span of 10 bases. CDR1 and CDR2 (germline): SGHNT, YENEEA. This CDR3 has 12 residues.

The rearrangement uses TRBV27 and TRBJ1-5; 9 bases are shared with TRBD1. The CDR3 extends over 13 amino acids. J gave up 9 bases and V 5 bases, and 5 bases lay outside the gene matches. Germline values: CDR1 MNHEY, CDR2 SMNVEV (reference sequence). CDR3 sequence reads: CASSGQGFLPQHF. Written as DNA, the CDR3 is TGTGCCAGCAGTGGACAGGGGTTTTTGCCCCAGCATTTT.

V usage is TRBV2 and J usage is TRBJ1-2; TRBD1 might be the D (5 bases). Germline V gene data show CDR1 as SNHLY and CDR2 as FYNNEI. V was pared by 8 bases and J by 2 bases, with 15 bases between. The CDR3 runs 14 residues. The CDR3 nucleotides are TGTGCCAGCCGGGACCCAAAAAGGAACTATGGCTACACCTTC. Translating gives CASRDPKRNYGYTF.

This CDR3 reads CASSYPGQGANYGYTF. For the CDR3, the DNA is TGTGCCAGCAGCTACCCGGGACAGGGGGCTAACTATGGCTACACCTTC. The chain has TRBV7-9 and TRBJ1-2, with 11 bases fitting TRBD1. Germline V gene lookup returns CDR1 SEHNR and CDR2 FQNEAQ (reference sequence). There are 16 residues in the CDR3. V was clipped by 4 bases and J by 0 bases; unmatched bases: 4.

The rearrangement joins TRBV20-1 to TRBJ1-1, with a weak D call TRBD1 (6 bases). Trimming cost V 6 bases and J 0 bases, with 14 bases left between them. CDR3 length: 14 amino acids. Germline V gene data show CDR1 as DFQATT and CDR2 as SNEGSKA (reference sequence). The CDR3 bases are TGCAGTGCAGTACGTCAGGGGATGAACACTGAAGCTTTCTTT. Translating gives CSAVRQGMNTEAFF.

This clonotype was detected once. The chain combines TRBV9 with TRBJ1-2; tentative D call: TRBD1 (6 bases). Trimming took 3 bases from V and 6 from J, leaving 12 bases between them. Germline CDR1 SGDLS, CDR2 YYNGEE. The CDR3 has 13 residues. The CDR3 region is CASSAAGGDGYTF. In nucleotides, the CDR3 is TGTGCCAGCAGCGCAGCTGGGGGCGATGGCTACACCTTC.

The chain has TRBV25-1 and TRBJ2-7, with 7 bases matching TRBD1. With 4 bases clipped from V and 1 base from J, the junction kept 4 bases outside the gene matches. From germline, CDR1 is MGHDK and CDR2 SYGVNS. This CDR3 has 14 residues. The CDR3 sequence: CASSALGQSYEQYF. Here the CDR3 DNA reads TGTGCCAGCAGTGCCTTGGGACAGTCCTACGAGCAGTACTTC.

This clonotype was counted at least ten times. The rearrangement joins TRBV7-6 to TRBJ2-1; D tentatively fits TRBD1 or TRBD2 (5 bases each). The CDR3 is 13 amino acids. V dropped 3 bases and J dropped 6 bases, with 9 bases sitting between them. Germline assignment: CDR1 SGHVS and CDR2 FNYEAQ. The CDR3 DNA reads as TGTGCCAGCAGCTTTGGGACCCTCAATGAGCAGTTCTTC. This translates into CASSFGTLNEQFF.

V usage is TRBV27 and J usage is TRBJ1-3, with D perhaps TRBD1 (6 bases). Germline V lookup: CDR1 MNHEY, CDR2 SMNVEV (reference sequence). The CDR3 loop spans 15 amino acids. Trimming took 5 bases from V and 3 from J, leaving 14 bases between them. This chain's CDR3 is CASSQGGTVGNTIYF. As DNA, the CDR3 is TGTGCCAGCAGTCAAGGGGGGACGGTTGGAAACACCATATATTTT.

The chain has TRBV24-1 and TRBJ2-7; a possible D gene is TRBD2 (6 bases). This CDR3 has 13 amino acids. The germline CDR1 and CDR2 sequences are KGHDR and SFDVKD. Trimming shortened V by 3 bases and J by 7 bases, and 12 bases separated the two germline ends. This CDR3 is CATSDVAAREQYF. The CDR3 bases are TGTGCCACCAGTGATGTAGCGGCCAGGGAGCAGTACTTC.

This sequence joins TRBV7-9 and TRBJ2-2, with TRBD1 matching 7 bases. The germline V gene has CDR1 SEHNR and CDR2 FQNEAQ (reference sequence). V was pared by 3 bases and J by 4 bases, with 5 bases of the junction left unmatched. The CDR3 length is 15 residues. CDR3 nucleotides: TGTGCCAGCAGCTTGGACAGGCCGAGCACCGGGGAGCTGTTTTTT. Residues: CASSLDRPSTGELFF.

A word on this clonotype: This clone may be a read error of a much larger clone one base away. The J gene is TRBJ2-5, the V gene TRBV9; 11 bases align to TRBD2. Germline V CDR1 and CDR2: SGDLS, YYNGEE. The CDR3 is made up of 15 amino acids. The trim removed 7 bases at V and 4 bases at J, leaving 9 bases unmatched. CDR3 bases: TGTGCCAGCGGTTTTAGCGGGGGGGCCGGAGAGACCCAGTACTTC. Encoded protein: CASGFSGGAGETQYF.

The gene calls are TRBV7-2 and TRBJ2-7, with D possibly TRBD2 on 6 matching bases. Trimming pared 1 base from V and 2 bases from J, leaving 12 bases between. The CDR3 sequence is 15 residues long. Per the germline V gene, CDR1 is SGHTA and CDR2 is FQGNSA. CDR3 sequence reads: CASSLVAGQTYEQYF. Here the CDR3 DNA reads TGTGCCAGCAGCTTAGTGGCGGGGCAAACCTACGAGCAGTACTTC. The whole variable domain, filled in from reference TRBV7-2 and TRBJ2-7, reads GAGVSQSPSNKVTEKGKDVELRCDPISGHTALYWYRQSLGQGLEFLIYFQGNSAPDKSGLPSDRFSAERTGGSVSTLTIQRTQQEDSAVYLCASSLVAGQTYEQYFGPGTRLTVT.

The genes are TRBV30 and TRBJ1-1; D is uncertain. The germline V gene has CDR1 GTSNPN and CDR2 SVGIG (reference sequence). The V gene lost 2 bases and the J gene lost 0 bases, with 1 base spanning the gap. This CDR3 region has 11 residues. Here the CDR3 DNA reads TGTGCCTGGAGTATGAACACTGAAGCTTTCTTT. Its translation is CAWSMNTEAFF.

The chain links TRBV9 to TRBJ2-7; maybe TRBD2 (7 bases). Trimming left V 5 bases short and J 1 base short, with 13 bases between. Looked up from germline, CDR1 is SGDLS and CDR2 is YYNGEE. The CDR3 runs 14 residues. The CDR3 region is CASRAGAESYEQYF. In DNA, the CDR3 is TGTGCCAGCAGGGCGGGGGCGGAATCCTACGAGCAGTACTTC.